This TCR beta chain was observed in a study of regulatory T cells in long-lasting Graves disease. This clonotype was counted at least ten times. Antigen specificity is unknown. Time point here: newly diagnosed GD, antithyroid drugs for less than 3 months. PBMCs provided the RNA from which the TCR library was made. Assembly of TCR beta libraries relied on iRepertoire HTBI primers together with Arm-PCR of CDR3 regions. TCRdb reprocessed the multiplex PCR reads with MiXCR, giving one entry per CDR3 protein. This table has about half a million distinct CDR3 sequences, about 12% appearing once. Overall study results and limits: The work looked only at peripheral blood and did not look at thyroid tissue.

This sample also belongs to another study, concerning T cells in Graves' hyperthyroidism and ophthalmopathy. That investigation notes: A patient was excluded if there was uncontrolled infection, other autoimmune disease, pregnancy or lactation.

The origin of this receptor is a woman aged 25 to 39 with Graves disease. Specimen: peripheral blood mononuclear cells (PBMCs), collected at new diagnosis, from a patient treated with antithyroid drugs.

The CDR3 nucleotides are TGTGCCAGCAGTCGTGACAGGGGATACGGCTACACCTTC. Translating gives CASSRDRGYGYTF. J is TRBJ1-2 and V is TRBV6-1; 8 bases map to TRBD1. The germline gives CDR1 MNHNS, CDR2 SASEGT. The V and J ends lost 5 bases and 8 bases, in that order; junction bases with no gene match: 7. The CDR3 loop spans 13 amino acids.